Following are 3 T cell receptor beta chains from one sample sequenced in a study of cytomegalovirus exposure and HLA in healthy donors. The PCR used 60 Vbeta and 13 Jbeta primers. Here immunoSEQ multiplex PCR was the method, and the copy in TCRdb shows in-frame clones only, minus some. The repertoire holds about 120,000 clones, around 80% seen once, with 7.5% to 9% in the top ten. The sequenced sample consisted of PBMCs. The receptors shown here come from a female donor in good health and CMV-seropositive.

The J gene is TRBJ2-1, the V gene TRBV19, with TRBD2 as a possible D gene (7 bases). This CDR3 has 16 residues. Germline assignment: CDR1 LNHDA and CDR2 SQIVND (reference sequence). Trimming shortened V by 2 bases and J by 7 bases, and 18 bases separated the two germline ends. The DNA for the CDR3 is TGTGCCAGTAGTATACACGGGGGGCTGGCTGGTAATGAGCAGTTCTTC. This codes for CASSIHGGLAGNEQFF.

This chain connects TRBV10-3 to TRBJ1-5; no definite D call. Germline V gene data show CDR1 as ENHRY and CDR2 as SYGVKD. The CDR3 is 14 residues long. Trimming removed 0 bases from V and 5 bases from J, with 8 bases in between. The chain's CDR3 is CAISESSGDQPQHF. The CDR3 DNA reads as TGTGCCATCAGTGAGTCGTCGGGAGATCAGCCCCAGCATTTT.

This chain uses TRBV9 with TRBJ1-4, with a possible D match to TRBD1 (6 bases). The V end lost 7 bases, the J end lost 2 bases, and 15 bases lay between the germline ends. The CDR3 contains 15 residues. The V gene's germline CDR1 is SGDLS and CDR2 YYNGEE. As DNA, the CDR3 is TGTGCCAGCGGGGCCAGGGGCGTCACTAATGAAAAACTGTTTTTT. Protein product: CASGARGVTNEKLFF.